The present entry profiles one TCR beta chain with its context. Its specific antigen is unknown. One base away there is no much larger clone; base qualities are not given. V loses 3 bases at its end and J loses 8 bases; junction bases beyond the gene matches: 19. CDR1 and CDR2 are read off the germline V gene (reference sequence) as PRHDT and FYEKMQ. The CDR3 goes from the cysteine to the phenylalanine over 18 residues. The sequence is cut down to CDR3 DNA, 54 bases in frame from base 1. These data originate in a study of T cell changes during pregnancy in multiple sclerosis (dated by TCRdb to about 2019). Study-wide context: The study examined how the T cell repertoire changed over the course of pregnancy in women with multiple sclerosis.

Receptor libraries were prepared by the immunoSEQ multiplex PCR assay. This is the immuneACCESS table as TCRdb keeps it, with only in-frame sequences that have V and J called. A part of the clones is gone; compared with another copy, unresolved V genes explain less than half, and the rest is unexplained. The sample table holds roughly 110,000 clones, of which around 93% were seen once. Clones ranked in the top ten supply around 0.8% of the sample. Here the chain combines TRBV13 and TRBJ2-1, with TRBD1 matching 7 junction bases. The material sequenced was peripheral blood, taken in the third trimester of pregnancy. The receptor comes from a female donor in good health, enrolled as a control in a pregnancy study. The CDR3 protein sequence reads: CASSLGAAEQGRRDEQFF. Here is the DNA: TGTGCCAGCAGCTTGGGGGCCGCTGAACAGGGGAGAAGGGATGAGCAGTTCTTC. Joined to the reference TRBV13 and TRBJ2-1 proteins, this CDR3 gives the full variable domain: AAGVIQSPRHLIKEKRETATLKCYPIPRHDTVYWYQQGPGQDPQFLISFYEKMQSDKGSIPDRFSAQQFSDYHSELNMSSLELGDSALYFCASSLGAAEQGRRDEQFFGPGTRLTVL.